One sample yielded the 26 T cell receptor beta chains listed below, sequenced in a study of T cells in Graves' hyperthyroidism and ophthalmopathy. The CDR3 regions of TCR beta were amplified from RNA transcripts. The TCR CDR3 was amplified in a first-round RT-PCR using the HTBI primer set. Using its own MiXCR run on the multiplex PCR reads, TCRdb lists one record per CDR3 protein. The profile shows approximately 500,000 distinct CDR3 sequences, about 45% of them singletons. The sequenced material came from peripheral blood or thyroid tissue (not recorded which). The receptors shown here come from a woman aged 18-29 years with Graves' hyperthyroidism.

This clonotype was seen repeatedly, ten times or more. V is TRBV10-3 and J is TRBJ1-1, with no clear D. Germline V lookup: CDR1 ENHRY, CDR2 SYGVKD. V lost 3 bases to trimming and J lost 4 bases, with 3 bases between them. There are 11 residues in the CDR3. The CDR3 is CAISEGTEAFF. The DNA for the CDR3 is TGTGCCATCAGTGAAGGCACTGAAGCTTTCTTT.

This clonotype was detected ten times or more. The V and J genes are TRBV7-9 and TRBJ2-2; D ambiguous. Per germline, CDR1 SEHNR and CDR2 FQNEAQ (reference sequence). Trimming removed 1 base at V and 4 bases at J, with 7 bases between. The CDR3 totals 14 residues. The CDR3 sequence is CASSLDRATGELFF. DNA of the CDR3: TGTGCCAGCAGCTTAGACAGAGCCACCGGGGAGCTGTTTTTT. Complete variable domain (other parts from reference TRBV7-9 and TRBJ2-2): DTGVSQNPRHKITKRGQNVTFRCDPISEHNRLYWYRQTLGQGPEFLTYFQNEAQLEKSRLLSDRFSAERPKGSFSTLEIQRTEQGDSAMYLCASSLDRATGELFFGEGSRLTVL.

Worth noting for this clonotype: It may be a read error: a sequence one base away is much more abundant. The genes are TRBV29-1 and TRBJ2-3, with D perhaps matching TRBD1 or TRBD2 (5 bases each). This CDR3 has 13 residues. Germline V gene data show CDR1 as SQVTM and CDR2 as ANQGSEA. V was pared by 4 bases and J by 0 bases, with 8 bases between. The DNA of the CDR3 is TGCAGCGTTGGAGGGGATAGCACAGATACGCAGTATTTT. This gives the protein CSVGGDSTDTQYF.

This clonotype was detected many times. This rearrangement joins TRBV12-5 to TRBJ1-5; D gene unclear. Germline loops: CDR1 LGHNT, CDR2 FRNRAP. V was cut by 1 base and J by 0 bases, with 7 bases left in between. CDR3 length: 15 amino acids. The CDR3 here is CASGLATYSNQPQHF. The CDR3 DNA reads TGTGCTAGTGGTTTGGCGACATATAGCAATCAGCCCCAGCATTTT.

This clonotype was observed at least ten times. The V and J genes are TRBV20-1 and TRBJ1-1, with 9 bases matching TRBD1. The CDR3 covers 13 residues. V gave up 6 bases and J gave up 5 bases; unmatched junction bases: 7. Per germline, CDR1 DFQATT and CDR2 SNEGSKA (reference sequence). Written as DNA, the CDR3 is TGCAGTGCAGCGGGACAGGGAGTAACTGAAGCTTTCTTT. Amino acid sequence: CSAAGQGVTEAFF.

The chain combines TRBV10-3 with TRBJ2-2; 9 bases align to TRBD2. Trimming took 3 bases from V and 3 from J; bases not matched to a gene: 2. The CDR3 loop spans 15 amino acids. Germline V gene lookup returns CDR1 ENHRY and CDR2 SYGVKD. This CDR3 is CAISETSGYTGELFF. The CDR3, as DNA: TGTGCCATCAGTGAAACTAGCGGGTACACCGGGGAGCTGTTTTTT.

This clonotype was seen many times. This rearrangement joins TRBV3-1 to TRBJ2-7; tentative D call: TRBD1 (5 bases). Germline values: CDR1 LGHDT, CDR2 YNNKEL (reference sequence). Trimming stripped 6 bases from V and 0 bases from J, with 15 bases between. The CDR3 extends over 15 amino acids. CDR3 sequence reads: CASRERGRSSYEQYF. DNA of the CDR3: TGTGCCAGCAGAGAAAGGGGCCGGAGCTCCTACGAGCAGTACTTC.

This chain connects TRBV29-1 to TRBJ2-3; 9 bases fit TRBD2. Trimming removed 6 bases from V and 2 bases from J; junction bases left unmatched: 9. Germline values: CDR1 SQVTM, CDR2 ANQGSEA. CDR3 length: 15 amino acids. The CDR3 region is CSVDTGTSYTDTQYF. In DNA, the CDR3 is TGCAGCGTAGATACCGGGACTAGCTACACAGATACGCAGTATTTT.

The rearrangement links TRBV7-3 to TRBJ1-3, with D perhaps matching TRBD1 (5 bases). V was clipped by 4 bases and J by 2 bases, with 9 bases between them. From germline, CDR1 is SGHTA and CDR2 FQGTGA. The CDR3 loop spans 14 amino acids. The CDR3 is CASSSRTPGNTIYF. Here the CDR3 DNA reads TGTGCCAGCAGCTCGAGGACACCTGGAAACACCATATATTTT.

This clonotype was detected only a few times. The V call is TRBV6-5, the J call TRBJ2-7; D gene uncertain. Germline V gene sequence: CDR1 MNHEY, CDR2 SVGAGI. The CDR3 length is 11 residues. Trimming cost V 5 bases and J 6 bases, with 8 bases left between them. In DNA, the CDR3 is TGTGCCAGCAGTGCTTCCAGCGAGCAGTACTTC. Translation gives CASSASSEQYF.

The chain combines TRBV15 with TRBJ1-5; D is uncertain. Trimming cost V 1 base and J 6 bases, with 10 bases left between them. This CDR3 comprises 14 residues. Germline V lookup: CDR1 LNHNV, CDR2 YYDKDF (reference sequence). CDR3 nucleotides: TGTGCCACCAGCAGAGGCGGGATAGGTCAGCCCCAGCATTTT. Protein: CATSRGGIGQPQHF.

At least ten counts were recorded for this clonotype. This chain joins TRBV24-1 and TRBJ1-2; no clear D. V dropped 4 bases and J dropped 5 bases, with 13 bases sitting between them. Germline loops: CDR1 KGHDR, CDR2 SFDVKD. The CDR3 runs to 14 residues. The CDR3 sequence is CATSDPWQPYGYTF. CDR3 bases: TGTGCCACCAGTGACCCTTGGCAGCCTTATGGCTACACCTTC.

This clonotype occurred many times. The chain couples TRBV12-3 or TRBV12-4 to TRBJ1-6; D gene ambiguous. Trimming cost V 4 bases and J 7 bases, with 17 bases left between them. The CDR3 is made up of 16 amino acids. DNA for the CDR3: TGTGCCAGCAGTTCTCCTATAGGGCAGAAGAATTCACCCCTCCACTTT. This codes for CASSSPIGQKNSPLHF.

This CDR3 reads CASSPIGPEGHTIYF. The CDR3 nucleotides are TGTGCCAGCTCACCAATTGGCCCAGAGGGGCACACCATATATTTT. V and J are TRBV18 and TRBJ1-3; D perhaps matches TRBD1 (5 bases). This CDR3 spans 15 amino acids. The V gene's germline CDR1 is KGHSH and CDR2 LQKENI. V was trimmed by 2 bases and J by 8 bases, leaving 16 bases between them.

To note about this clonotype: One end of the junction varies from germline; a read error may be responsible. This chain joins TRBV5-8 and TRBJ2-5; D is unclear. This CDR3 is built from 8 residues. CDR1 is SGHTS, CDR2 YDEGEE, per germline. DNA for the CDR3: TGTGCCAGCAGCCGCCGGGACTTC. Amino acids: CASSRRDF.

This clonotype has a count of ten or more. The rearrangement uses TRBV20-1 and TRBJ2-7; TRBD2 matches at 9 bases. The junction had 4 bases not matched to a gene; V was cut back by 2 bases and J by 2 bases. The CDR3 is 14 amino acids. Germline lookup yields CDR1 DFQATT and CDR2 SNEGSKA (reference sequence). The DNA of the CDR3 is TGCAGTGCTAGACCTAGCGGGACTACCTACGAGCAGTACTTC. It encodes CSARPSGTTYEQYF.

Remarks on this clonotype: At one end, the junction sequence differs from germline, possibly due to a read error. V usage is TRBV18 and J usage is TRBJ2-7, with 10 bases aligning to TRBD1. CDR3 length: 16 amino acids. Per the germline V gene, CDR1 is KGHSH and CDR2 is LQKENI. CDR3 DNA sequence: TGTGCCAGCTCACCTCTTTTGGACAGGGGGACCTACGGGCAGTACTTC. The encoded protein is CASSPLLDRGTYGQYF.

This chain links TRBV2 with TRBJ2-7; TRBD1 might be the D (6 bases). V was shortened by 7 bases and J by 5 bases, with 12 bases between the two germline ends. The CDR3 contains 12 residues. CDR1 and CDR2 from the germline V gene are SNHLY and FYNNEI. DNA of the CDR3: TGTGCCAGCACCGGACAGTGGGACGAGCAGTACTTC. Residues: CASTGQWDEQYF.

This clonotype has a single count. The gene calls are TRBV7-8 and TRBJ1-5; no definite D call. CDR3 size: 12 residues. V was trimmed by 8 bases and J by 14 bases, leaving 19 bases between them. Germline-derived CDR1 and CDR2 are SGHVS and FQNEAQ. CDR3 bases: TGTGCCAGCCGCCCCGGACTAAACCACGAGCATTTT. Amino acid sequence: CASRPGLNHEHF.

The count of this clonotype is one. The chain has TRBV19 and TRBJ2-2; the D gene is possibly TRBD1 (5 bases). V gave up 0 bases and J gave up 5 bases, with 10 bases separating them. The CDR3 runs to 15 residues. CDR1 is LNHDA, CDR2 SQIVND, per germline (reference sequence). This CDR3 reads CASSIDRDSTGELFF. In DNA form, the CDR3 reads TGTGCCAGTAGTATAGACAGGGATTCGACCGGGGAGCTGTTTTTT.

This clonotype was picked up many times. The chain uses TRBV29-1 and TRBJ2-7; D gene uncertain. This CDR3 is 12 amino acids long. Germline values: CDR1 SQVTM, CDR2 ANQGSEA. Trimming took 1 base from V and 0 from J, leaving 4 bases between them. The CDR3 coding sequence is TGCAGCGTTGAAGGTCCCTCCTACGAGCAGTACTTC. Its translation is CSVEGPSYEQYF.

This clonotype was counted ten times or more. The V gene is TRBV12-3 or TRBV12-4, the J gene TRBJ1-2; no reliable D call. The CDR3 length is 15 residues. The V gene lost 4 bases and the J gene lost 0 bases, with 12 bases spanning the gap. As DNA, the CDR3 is TGTGCCAGCAGTTCCGGTCGTCGGGCTAACTATGGCTACACCTTC. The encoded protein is CASSSGRRANYGYTF.

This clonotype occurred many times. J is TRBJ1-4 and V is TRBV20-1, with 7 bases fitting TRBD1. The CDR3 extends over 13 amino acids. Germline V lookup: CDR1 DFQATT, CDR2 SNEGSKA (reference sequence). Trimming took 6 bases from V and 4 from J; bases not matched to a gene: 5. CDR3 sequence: CSASGQFNEKLFF. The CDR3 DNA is TGCAGTGCGTCGGGACAGTTTAATGAAAAACTGTTTTTT.

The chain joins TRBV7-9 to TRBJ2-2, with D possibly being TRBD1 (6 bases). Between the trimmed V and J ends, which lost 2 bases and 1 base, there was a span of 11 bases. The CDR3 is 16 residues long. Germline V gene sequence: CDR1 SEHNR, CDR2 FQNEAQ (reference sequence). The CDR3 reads CASSLLRDMNTGELFF. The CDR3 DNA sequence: TGTGCCAGCAGCTTACTCAGGGACATGAACACCGGGGAGCTGTTTTTT.

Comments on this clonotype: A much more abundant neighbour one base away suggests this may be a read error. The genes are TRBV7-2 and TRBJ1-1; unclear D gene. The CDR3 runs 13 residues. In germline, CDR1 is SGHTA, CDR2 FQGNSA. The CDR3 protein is CASSMVAGSEAFF. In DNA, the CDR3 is TGCGCCAGCAGCATGGTTGCGGGGTCTGAAGCTTTCTTT.

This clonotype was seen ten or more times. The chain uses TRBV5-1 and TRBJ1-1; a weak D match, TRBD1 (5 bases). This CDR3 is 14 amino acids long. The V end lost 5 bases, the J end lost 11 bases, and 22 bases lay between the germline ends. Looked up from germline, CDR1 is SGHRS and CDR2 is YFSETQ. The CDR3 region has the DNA TGCGCCAGCAGGAAATCCGGGACGGATTACGTGGCTTTCTTT. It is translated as CASRKSGTDYVAFF.